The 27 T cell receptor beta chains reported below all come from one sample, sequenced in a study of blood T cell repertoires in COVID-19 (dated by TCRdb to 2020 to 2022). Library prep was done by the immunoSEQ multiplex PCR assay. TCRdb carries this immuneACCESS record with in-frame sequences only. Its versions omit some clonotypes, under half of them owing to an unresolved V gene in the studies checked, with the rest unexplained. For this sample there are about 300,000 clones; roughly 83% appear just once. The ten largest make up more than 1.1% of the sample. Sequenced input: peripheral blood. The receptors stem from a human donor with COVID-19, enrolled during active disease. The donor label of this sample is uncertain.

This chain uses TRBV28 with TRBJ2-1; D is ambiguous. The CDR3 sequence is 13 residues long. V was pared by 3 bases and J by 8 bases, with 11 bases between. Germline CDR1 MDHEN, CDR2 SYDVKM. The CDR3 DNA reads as TGTGCCAGCAGTTTTCCCGGCGGTTATGAGCAGTTCTTC. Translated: CASSFPGGYEQFF.

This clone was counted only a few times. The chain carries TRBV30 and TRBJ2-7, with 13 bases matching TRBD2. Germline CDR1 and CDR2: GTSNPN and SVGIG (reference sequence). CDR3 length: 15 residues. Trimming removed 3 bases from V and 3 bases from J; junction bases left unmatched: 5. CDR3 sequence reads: CAWSLTSGRLYEQYF. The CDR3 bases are TGTGCCTGGAGCCTGACTAGCGGGAGGCTCTACGAGCAGTACTTC. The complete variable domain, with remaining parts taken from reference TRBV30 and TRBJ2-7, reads SQTIHQWPATLVQPVGSPLSLECTVEGTSNPNLYWYRQAAGRGLQLLFYSVGIGQISSEVPQNLSASRPQDRQFILSSKKLLLSDSGFYLCAWSLTSGRLYEQYFGPGTRLTVT.

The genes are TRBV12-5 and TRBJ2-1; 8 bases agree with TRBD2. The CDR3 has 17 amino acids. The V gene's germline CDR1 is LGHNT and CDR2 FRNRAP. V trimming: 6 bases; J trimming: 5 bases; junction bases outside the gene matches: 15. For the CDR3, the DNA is TGTGCTAGTGGCCCCCCCTTAGCGGGACTCGCCGACAATGAGCAGTTCTTC. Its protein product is CASGPPLAGLADNEQFF.

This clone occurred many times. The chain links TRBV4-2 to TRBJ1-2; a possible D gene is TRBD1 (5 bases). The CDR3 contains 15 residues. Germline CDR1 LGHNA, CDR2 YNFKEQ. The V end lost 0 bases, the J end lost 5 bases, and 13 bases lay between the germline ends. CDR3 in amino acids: CASSQDSGAVYGYTF. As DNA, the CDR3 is TGTGCCAGCAGCCAAGATAGCGGGGCAGTTTATGGCTACACCTTC.

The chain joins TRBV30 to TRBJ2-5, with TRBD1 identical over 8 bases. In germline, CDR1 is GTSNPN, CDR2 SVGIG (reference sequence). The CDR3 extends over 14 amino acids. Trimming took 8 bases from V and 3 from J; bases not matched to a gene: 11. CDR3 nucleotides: TGTGCCAGAAAACCAGCGGACAGGGAAGAGACCCAGTACTTC. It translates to CARKPADREETQYF.

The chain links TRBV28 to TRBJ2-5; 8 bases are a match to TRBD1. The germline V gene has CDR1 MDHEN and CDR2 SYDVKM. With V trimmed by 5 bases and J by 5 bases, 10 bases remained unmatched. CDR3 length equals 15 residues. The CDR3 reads CASSPSSGGDETQYF. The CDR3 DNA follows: TGTGCCAGCAGTCCCTCATCAGGGGGCGACGAGACCCAGTACTTC.

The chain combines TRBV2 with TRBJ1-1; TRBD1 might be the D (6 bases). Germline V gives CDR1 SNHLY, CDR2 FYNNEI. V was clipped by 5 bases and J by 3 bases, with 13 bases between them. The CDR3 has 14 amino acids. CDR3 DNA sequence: TGTGCCAGCAGTAAAAACAGGGAGTACACTGAAGCTTTCTTT. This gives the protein CASSKNREYTEAFF.

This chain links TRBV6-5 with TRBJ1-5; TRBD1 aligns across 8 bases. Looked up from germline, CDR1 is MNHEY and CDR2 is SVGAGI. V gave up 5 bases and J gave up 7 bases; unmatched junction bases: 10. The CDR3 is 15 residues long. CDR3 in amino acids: CASSPQGAAGQPQHF. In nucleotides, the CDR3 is TGTGCCAGCAGTCCGCAGGGGGCTGCAGGGCAGCCCCAGCATTTT.

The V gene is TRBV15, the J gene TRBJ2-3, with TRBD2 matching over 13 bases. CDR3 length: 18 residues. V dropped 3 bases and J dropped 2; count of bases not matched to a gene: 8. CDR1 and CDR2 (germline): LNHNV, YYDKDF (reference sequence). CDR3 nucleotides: TGTGCCACCAGCAGGGGGACTAGCGGGACGCCATCCACAGATACGCAGTATTTT. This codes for CATSRGTSGTPSTDTQYF.

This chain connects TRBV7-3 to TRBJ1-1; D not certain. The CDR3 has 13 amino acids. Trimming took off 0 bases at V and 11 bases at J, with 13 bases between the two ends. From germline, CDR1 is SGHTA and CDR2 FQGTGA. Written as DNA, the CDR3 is TGTGCCAGCAGCTTAACGTTATTGGGAGACGCTTTCTTT. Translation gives CASSLTLLGDAFF. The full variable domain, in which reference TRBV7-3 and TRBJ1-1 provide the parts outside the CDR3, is GAGVSQTPSNKVTEKGKYVELRCDPISGHTALYWYRQSLGQGPEFLIYFQGTGAADDSGLPNDRFFAVRPEGSVSTLKIQRTERGDSAVYLCASSLTLLGDAFFGQGTRLTVV.

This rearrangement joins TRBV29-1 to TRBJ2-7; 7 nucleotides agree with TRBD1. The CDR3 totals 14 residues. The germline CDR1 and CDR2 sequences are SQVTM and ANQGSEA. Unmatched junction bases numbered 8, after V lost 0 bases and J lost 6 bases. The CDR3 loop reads CSVEDVRAGGEQYF. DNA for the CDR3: TGCAGCGTTGAAGATGTCCGGGCAGGGGGCGAGCAGTACTTC.

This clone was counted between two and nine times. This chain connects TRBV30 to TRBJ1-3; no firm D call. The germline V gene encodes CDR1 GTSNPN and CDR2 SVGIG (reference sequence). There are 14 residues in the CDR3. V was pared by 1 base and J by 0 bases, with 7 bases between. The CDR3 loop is CAWSERGSGNTIYF. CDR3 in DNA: TGTGCCTGGAGTGAGCGGGGCTCTGGAAACACCATATATTTT. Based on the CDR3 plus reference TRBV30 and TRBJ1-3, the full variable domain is SQTIHQWPATLVQPVGSPLSLECTVEGTSNPNLYWYRQAAGRGLQLLFYSVGIGQISSEVPQNLSASRPQDRQFILSSKKLLLSDSGFYLCAWSERGSGNTIYFGEGSWLTVV.

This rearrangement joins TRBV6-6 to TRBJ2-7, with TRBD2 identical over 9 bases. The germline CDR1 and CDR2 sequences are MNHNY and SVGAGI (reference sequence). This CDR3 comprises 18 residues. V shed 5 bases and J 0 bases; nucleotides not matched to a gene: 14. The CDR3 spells CASSPTPRLAVSSYEQYF. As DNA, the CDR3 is TGTGCCAGCAGTCCCACACCCAGACTAGCGGTGAGCTCCTACGAGCAGTACTTC.

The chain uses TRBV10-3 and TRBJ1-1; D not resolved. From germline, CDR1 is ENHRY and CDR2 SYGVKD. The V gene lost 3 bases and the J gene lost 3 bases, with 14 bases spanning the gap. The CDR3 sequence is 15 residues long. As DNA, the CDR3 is TGTGCCATCAGTGAACGTGCGGGTAGTGACACTGAAGCTTTCTTT. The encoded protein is CAISERAGSDTEAFF.

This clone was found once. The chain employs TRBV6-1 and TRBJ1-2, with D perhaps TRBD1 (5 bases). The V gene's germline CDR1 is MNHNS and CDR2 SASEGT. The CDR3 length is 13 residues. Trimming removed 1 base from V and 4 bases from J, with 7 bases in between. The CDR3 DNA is TGTGCCAGCAGTGAAGGGGGGGTCTATGGCTACACCTTC. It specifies CASSEGGVYGYTF.

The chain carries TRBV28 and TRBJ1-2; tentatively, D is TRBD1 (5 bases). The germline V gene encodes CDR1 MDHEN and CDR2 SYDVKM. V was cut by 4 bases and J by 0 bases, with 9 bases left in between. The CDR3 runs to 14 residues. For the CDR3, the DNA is TGTGCCAGCAGTTCAGGGTTGACTAACTATGGCTACACCTTC. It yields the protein CASSSGLTNYGYTF.

The CDR3 DNA reads TGTGCCAGCAGCCCCCATGGGGGGTTTCAGCCCCAGCATTTT. Translating gives CASSPHGGFQPQHF. The V call is TRBV7-3, the J call TRBJ1-5, with D possibly TRBD1 on 5 matching bases. Per the germline V gene, CDR1 is SGHTA and CDR2 is FQGTGA. The length of the CDR3 is 14 residues. Trimming cost V 5 bases and J 6 bases, with 14 bases left between them.

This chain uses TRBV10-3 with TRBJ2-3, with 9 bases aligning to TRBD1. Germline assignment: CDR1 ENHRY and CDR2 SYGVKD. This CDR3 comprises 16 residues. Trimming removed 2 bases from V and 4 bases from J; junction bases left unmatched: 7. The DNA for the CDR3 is TGTGCCATCAGTGAGCCGGACAGGGGCATGGCAGATACGCAGTATTTT. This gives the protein CAISEPDRGMADTQYF.

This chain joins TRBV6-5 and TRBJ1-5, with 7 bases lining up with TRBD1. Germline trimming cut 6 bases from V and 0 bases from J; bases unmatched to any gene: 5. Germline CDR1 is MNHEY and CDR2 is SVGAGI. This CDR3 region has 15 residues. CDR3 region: CASSTTGDSNQPQHF. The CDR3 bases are TGTGCCAGCAGCACAACAGGGGATAGCAATCAGCCCCAGCATTTT.

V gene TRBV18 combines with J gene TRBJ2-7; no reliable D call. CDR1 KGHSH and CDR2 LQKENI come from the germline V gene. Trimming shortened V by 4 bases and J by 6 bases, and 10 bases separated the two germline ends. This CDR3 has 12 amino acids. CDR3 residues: CASSQNPSEQYF. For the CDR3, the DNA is TGTGCCAGCTCACAAAATCCCTCCGAGCAGTACTTC.

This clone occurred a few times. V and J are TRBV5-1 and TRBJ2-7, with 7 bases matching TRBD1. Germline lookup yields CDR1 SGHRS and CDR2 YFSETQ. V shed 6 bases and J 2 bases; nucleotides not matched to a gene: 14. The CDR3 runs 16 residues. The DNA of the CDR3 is TGCGCCAGCAAGGGCCCCTCACAGGGGTACGCCTACGAGCAGTACTTC. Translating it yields CASKGPSQGYAYEQYF.

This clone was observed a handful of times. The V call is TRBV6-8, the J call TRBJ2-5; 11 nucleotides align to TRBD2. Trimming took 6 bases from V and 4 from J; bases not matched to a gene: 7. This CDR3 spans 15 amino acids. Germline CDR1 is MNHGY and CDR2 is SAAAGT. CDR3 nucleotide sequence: TGTGCCAGCAGCCTACTAGCGGGAGAGGGAGAGACCCAGTACTTC. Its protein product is CASSLLAGEGETQYF.

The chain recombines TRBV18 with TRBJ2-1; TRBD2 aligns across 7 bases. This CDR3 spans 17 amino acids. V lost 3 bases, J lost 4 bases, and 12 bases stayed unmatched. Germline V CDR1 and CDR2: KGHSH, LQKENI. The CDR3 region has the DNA TGTGCCAGCTCACCTACACCCGGGAGGACTGCTTACAATGAGCAGTTCTTC. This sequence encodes CASSPTPGRTAYNEQFF.

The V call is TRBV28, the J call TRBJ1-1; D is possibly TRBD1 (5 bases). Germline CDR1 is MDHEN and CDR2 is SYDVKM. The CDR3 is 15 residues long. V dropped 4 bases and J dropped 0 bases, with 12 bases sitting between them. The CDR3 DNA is TGTGCCAGCAGTTCCAGGGTGTTGATGAACACTGAAGCTTTCTTT. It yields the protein CASSSRVLMNTEAFF.

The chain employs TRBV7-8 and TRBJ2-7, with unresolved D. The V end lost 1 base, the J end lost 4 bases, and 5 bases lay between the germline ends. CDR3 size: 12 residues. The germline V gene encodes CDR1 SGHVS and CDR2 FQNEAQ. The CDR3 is CASSLDHYEQYF. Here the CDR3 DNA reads TGTGCCAGCAGCTTAGATCATTACGAGCAGTACTTC.

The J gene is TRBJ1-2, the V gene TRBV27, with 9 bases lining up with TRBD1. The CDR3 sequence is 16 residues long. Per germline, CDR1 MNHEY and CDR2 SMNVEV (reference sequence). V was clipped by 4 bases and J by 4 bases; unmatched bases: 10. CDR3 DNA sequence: TGTGCCAGCAGTTCCAATCCCGGGACAGGGAGCTATGGCTACACCTTC. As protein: CASSSNPGTGSYGYTF.

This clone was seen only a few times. The CDR3 region has the DNA TGTGCCAGCTCACAACAGGTTTCGAATGAAAAACTGTTTTTT. Translating it yields CASSQQVSNEKLFF. This chain connects TRBV18 to TRBJ1-4, with D possibly TRBD1 on 5 matching bases. The V gene's germline CDR1 is KGHSH and CDR2 LQKENI. The CDR3 extends over 14 amino acids. Trimming removed 4 bases at V and 5 bases at J, with 11 bases between.